This entry lists 2 T cell receptor beta chains sequenced from one sample in a study of T cell changes during pregnancy in multiple sclerosis. Only in-frame clones appear in the TCRdb table, and some are missing; sequencing was by immunoSEQ multiplex PCR. The sample includes fewer than 110,000 clones, more than 85% of them seen just once. The source material was peripheral blood, sampled in the second trimester of pregnancy. These receptors were obtained from a female donor with multiple sclerosis, enrolled in a pregnancy study.

This clone came up a few times. The rearrangement links TRBV5-1 to TRBJ2-1, with 13 bases matching TRBD2. With 0 bases clipped from V and 8 bases from J, the junction kept 8 bases outside the gene matches. CDR1 SGHRS and CDR2 YFSETQ come from the germline V gene. CDR3 length: 17 amino acids. Here the CDR3 DNA reads TGCGCCAGCAGCTTGGGGGGAAGGACTAGCGGGAGCGATGAGCAGTTCTTC. The encoded protein is CASSLGGRTSGSDEQFF.

The gene calls are TRBV19 and TRBJ2-2; no clear D. Per the germline V gene, CDR1 is LNHDA and CDR2 is SQIVND (reference sequence). The ends were cut back, 8 bases at V and 1 base at J, with 8 bases in the middle. The CDR3 consists of 13 residues. CDR3 region: CASQNRNTGELFF. As DNA, the CDR3 is TGTGCCAGTCAAAACAGGAACACCGGGGAGCTGTTTTTT.